Included here is one T cell receptor beta chain sequence, with context. The antigen remains unidentified. Graves' hyperthyroidism without ophthalmopathy progression within 18 months was termed stable. The data belong to a study of T cells in Graves' hyperthyroidism and ophthalmopathy. Study-wide background: At the time of initial diagnosis and before any treatment, peripheral blood was collected. Points from the study as a whole: Ophthalmopathy was distinguished from stable hyperthyroidism by 13 V-J signatures. Expanded thyroid clonotypes (above 0.001) were mostly also found in blood.

The CDR3 covers 15 residues. With 8 bases removed from V and 5 bases from J, the gap between germline ends came to 21 bases. Per the germline V gene, CDR1 is SGHVS and CDR2 is FQNEAQ. TCR beta CDR3 regions were amplified from RNA. The primer set for the first-round RT-PCR of the TCR CDR3 was HTBI. TCRdb reprocessed the multiplex PCR reads with MiXCR, giving one entry per CDR3 protein. In the table there are 300,000 to 350,000 distinct CDR3 sequences, around a sixth of which are singletons. Sequencing was performed on blood. This chain connects TRBV7-8 to TRBJ2-5; D possibly corresponds to TRBD1 (7 bases). The source is a woman between 45 and 60 years old with Graves' hyperthyroidism. The CDR3 nucleotides read TGTGCCAGCGGCCTTAGGGGGCGGAGGGAGGAGACCCAGTACTTC. It translates to CASGLRGRREETQYF.